Below are 14 T cell receptor beta chains sequenced from a single sample in a study of patients and donors after allogeneic stem cell transplantation. MiXCR, run by TCRdb on the RT-PCR reads, gives a single entry per CDR3 protein. The sample shows some 960,000 distinct CDR3 sequences, more than 15% of them seen only once. The sequenced sample consisted of blood, either unsorted or a sorted T cell fraction (not recorded which). The receptors derive from a human donor who was either an allogeneic HSCT recipient or a stem cell or donor lymphocyte infusion donor (not recorded which). It is not recorded whose cells these are; they may come from a transplant donor.

This clonotype was counted a few times. The chain employs TRBV4-1 and TRBJ1-1; TRBD1 aligns across 8 bases. V lost 6 bases and J lost 4; bases outside the gene matches: 13. Germline CDR1 is MGHRA and CDR2 is YSYEKL. The CDR3 runs 16 residues. CDR3 nucleotides: TGCGCCAGCAGTCTTACGGACAGGGCTCTGAGCACTGAAGCTTTCTTT. Translating gives CASSLTDRALSTEAFF.

This clonotype has at least ten counts. The chain is built from TRBV28 and TRBJ1-4, with TRBD1 matching 9 bases. Germline assignment: CDR1 MDHEN and CDR2 SYDVKM. This CDR3 contains 15 residues. Trimming took 5 bases from V and 8 from J; bases not matched to a gene: 9. The DNA of the CDR3 is TGTGCCAGCAGTGCTCCGGGACAGGGTTACGAAAAACTGTTTTTT. Its protein is CASSAPGQGYEKLFF. Supplemented by reference TRBV28 and TRBJ1-4, the full variable domain reads DVKVTQSSRYLVKRTGEKVFLECVQDMDHENMFWYRQDPGLGLRLIYFSYDVKMKEKGDIPEGYSVSREKKERFSLILESASTNQTSMYLCASSAPGQGYEKLFFGSGTQLSVL.

The V gene is TRBV12-3 or TRBV12-4, the J gene TRBJ1-5; 7 bases align to TRBD1. CDR3 length: 14 amino acids. Losses at the gene ends were 6 bases for V and 3 bases for J; bases not matched to a gene: 5. The CDR3 DNA reads TGTGCCAGCAGGCCGGACAGGCACAATCAGCCCCAGCATTTT. It specifies CASRPDRHNQPQHF.

There are a few counts of this clonotype. This chain connects TRBV5-6 to TRBJ2-1; D tentatively fits TRBD1 or TRBD2 (7 bases each). Germline V gene lookup returns CDR1 SGHDT and CDR2 YYEEEE. V lost 3 bases and J lost 6, with 25 bases in between. The length of the CDR3 is 18 residues. The CDR3 DNA reads as TGTGCCAGCAGCTCTGGAGGGGGGGGACAGTTCAGGGCCAATGAGCAGTTCTTC. It codes for CASSSGGGGQFRANEQFF.

This chain links TRBV7-2 with TRBJ2-1; D is unclear. This CDR3 contains 15 residues. Per the germline V gene, CDR1 is SGHTA and CDR2 is FQGNSA. Trimming took off 4 bases at V and 15 bases at J, with 25 bases between the two ends. CDR3 nucleotide sequence: TGTGCCAGCAGCTGGCGGTCTCTTGGCGACGCCCGTCCGTTCTTC. Amino acid sequence: CASSWRSLGDARPFF.

The chain couples TRBV27 to TRBJ1-1; D is unclear. The germline CDR1 and CDR2 sequences are MNHEY and SMNVEV (reference sequence). The CDR3 extends over 14 amino acids. With 6 bases removed from V and 1 base from J, the gap between germline ends came to 12 bases. CDR3: CASSPQRSNTEAFF. CDR3 nucleotide sequence: TGTGCCAGCAGCCCCCAGCGCTCGAACACTGAAGCTTTCTTT.

This clonotype was found a few times. The chain joins TRBV20-1 to TRBJ2-1; the match to TRBD2 covers 8 bases. The CDR3 is made up of 14 amino acids. J gave up 3 bases and V 3 bases, and 4 bases lay outside the gene matches. Germline lookup yields CDR1 DFQATT and CDR2 SNEGSKA (reference sequence). Written as DNA, the CDR3 is TGCAGTGCTAGGGTTCTAGCGGGCTACAATGAGCAGTTCTTC. Amino acid sequence: CSARVLAGYNEQFF.

This clonotype was seen only a few times. The chain joins TRBV6-5 to TRBJ2-1; 9 bases match TRBD1. V shed 6 bases and J 15 bases; nucleotides not matched to a gene: 9. The CDR3 spans 12 residues. Germline V gives CDR1 MNHEY, CDR2 SVGAGI. For the CDR3, the DNA is TGTGCCAGCAGCCGGGACAGGGAAGTACTGTTCTTC. The encoded protein is CASSRDREVLFF.

The chain recombines TRBV7-9 with TRBJ1-2; D call uncertain. The CDR3 totals 8 residues. The V end lost 2 bases, the J end lost 14 bases, and 3 bases lay between the germline ends. Germline V CDR1 and CDR2: SEHNR, FQNEAQ (reference sequence). In DNA form, the CDR3 reads TGTGCCAGCAGCTTAATAACCTTC. Encoded protein: CASSLITF.

This clonotype has just a few counts. The CDR3 nucleotides are TGTGCCAGCAGCTTCCGGACAGACTCGAACAATGAGCAGTTCTTC. This translates into CASSFRTDSNNEQFF. The chain combines TRBV5-4 with TRBJ2-1; a weak D match, TRBD1 (6 bases). Germline CDR1 reads SGHNT; CDR2 reads YYREEE (reference sequence). This CDR3 is 15 amino acids long. V dropped 2 bases and J dropped 5 bases, with 14 bases sitting between them.

The chain couples TRBV2 to TRBJ2-2; 7 nucleotides line up with TRBD1. The CDR3 is made up of 13 amino acids. Trimming took 6 bases from V and 7 from J; bases not matched to a gene: 5. In germline, CDR1 is SNHLY, CDR2 FYNNEI. CDR3 in amino acids: CASRTGSGGELFF. The CDR3 bases are TGTGCCAGCAGGACAGGGTCCGGCGGGGAGCTGTTTTTT.

The table lists this clonotype with a few counts. The chain is built from TRBV5-1 and TRBJ1-1; D is undetermined. V was trimmed by 3 bases and J by 6 bases, leaving 12 bases between them. Germline assignment: CDR1 SGHRS and CDR2 YFSETQ. CDR3 length: 13 residues. CDR3 sequence reads: CASSWRERAEAFF. For the CDR3, the DNA is TGCGCCAGCAGCTGGCGGGAGCGCGCTGAAGCTTTCTTT.

The chain carries TRBV5-1 and TRBJ2-5; D could derive from TRBD1 or TRBD2 (5 bases each). The CDR3 is made up of 14 amino acids. Per the germline V gene, CDR1 is SGHRS and CDR2 is YFSETQ. Trimming pared 3 bases from V and 5 bases from J, leaving 14 bases between. CDR3 amino acids: CASSWIGDGETQYF. CDR3 nucleotide sequence: TGCGCCAGCAGCTGGATAGGGGACGGGGAGACCCAGTACTTC.

The chain combines TRBV6-2 or TRBV6-3 with TRBJ1-5, with D possibly being TRBD1 (5 bases). CDR3 length equals 12 residues. The germline V gene has CDR1 MNHEY and CDR2 SVGEGT. The CDR3 nucleotides read TGTGTAGTGGGGGGGTACAATCAGCCCCAGCATTTT. It translates to CVVGGYNQPQHF.